This TCR beta chain stems from a study of a mutant IDH1 vaccine in newly diagnosed glioma. Whole-study context: Patients' prior therapy spanned radiotherapy, temozolomide, or both; most underwent both.

Repertoires were generated with immunoSEQ multiplex PCR, while TCRdb's copy carries only in-frame clones and drops some. The sample has about 51,000 clones; around 80% are singletons. Regarding the study as a whole: Pseudoprogression seemed unrelated to changes in top peripheral T cell clonotypes.

The germline V gene has CDR1 WSHSY and CDR2 SAAADI. V was pared by 6 bases and J by 4 bases, with 3 bases between. There are 11 residues in the CDR3. Time point defined: week 5, during vaccination. All doses held 300 ug of mutant IDH1 20-mer peptide, with topical imiquimod. Points on this clone: Its antigen is not known.

The TCR comes from a woman aged 40-49 years with glioma. This chain uses TRBV10-2 with TRBJ2-2; D unclear. Here the sequenced sample was PBMCs, taken from a glioma patient whose treatment included an IDH1 peptide vaccine. Here the CDR3 DNA reads TGCGCCAGCAGCCTCACCGGGGAGCTGTTTTTT. Encoded protein: CASSLTGELFF.